This entry lists 10 T cell receptor beta chains sequenced from one sample in a study of identical twins. One entry per CDR3 protein results from TCRdb running MiXCR on the 5' RACE reads. This sample has roughly 750,000 distinct CDR3 sequences, with around 21% found just once. The same sample was also used in a study of T cells expressing NK-cell markers.

The specimen was PBMCs. The source of these receptors is a woman aged 18 to 35 in good health.

Only a few counts were recorded for this clonotype. This sequence joins TRBV20-1 and TRBJ2-1, with D perhaps matching TRBD2 (6 bases). The CDR3 contains 17 residues. V lost 1 base and J lost 1, with 17 bases in between. CDR1 DFQATT and CDR2 SNEGSKA come from the germline V gene (reference sequence). CDR3 sequence reads: CSARGDGGEVSYNEQFF. CDR3 nucleotides: TGCAGTGCTAGAGGGGATGGCGGGGAGGTGTCCTACAATGAGCAGTTCTTC.

The V call is TRBV4-3, the J call TRBJ2-5, with D hard to call. V was shortened by 3 bases and J by 5 bases, with 10 bases between the two germline ends. The CDR3 spans 13 residues. Per the germline V gene, CDR1 is LGHNA and CDR2 is YSLEER. The CDR3 spells CASSHDKRETQYF. CDR3 in DNA: TGCGCCAGCAGCCACGACAAACGGGAGACCCAGTACTTC.

This clonotype was observed a few times. At one end, the junction sequence differs from germline, possibly due to a read error. The CDR3 region is CSANYGEAFF. DNA of the CDR3: TGCAGTGCTAACTACGGCGAAGCTTTCTTC. V usage is TRBV20-1 and J usage is TRBJ1-1; D gene unclear. The CDR3 is 10 residues long. Per the germline V gene, CDR1 is DFQATT and CDR2 is SNEGSKA (reference sequence).

This clonotype was counted a few times. The V gene is TRBV20-1, the J gene TRBJ1-1; weak D call: TRBD1 (5 bases). Trimming left V 6 bases short and J 3 bases short, with 11 bases between. Per the germline V gene, CDR1 is DFQATT and CDR2 is SNEGSKA (reference sequence). The CDR3 runs to 12 residues. The CDR3 sequence: CSAKGPDTEAFF. The CDR3 DNA sequence: TGCAGTGCAAAGGGACCCGACACTGAAGCTTTCTTT.

This clonotype was counted a few times. The chain joins TRBV20-1 to TRBJ2-7, with 10 positions matching TRBD1. The V segment lost 4 bases and the J segment 2 bases; nucleotides outside the gene matches: 5. The CDR3 contains 14 residues. From germline, CDR1 is DFQATT and CDR2 SNEGSKA (reference sequence). CDR3 sequence reads: CSATRTGGTYEQYF. For the CDR3, the DNA is TGCAGTGCTACGAGGACAGGGGGTACCTACGAGCAGTACTTC.

This clonotype has more than one count but fewer than ten. The genes are TRBV20-1 and TRBJ2-1, with 9 bases aligning to TRBD2. The CDR3 length is 14 residues. Looked up from germline, CDR1 is DFQATT and CDR2 is SNEGSKA (reference sequence). Trimming took 6 bases from V and 9 from J; bases not matched to a gene: 12. The CDR3 nucleotides are TGCAGTGCCGGTCGGGCGGGAGGGAGCGTTGAGCAGTTCTTC. Protein: CSAGRAGGSVEQFF.

V is TRBV7-9 and J is TRBJ2-5; D gene uncertain. The CDR3 is 14 residues long. With 2 bases removed from V and 2 bases from J, the gap between germline ends came to 9 bases. CDR1 is SEHNR and CDR2 is FQNEAQ in the germline V gene (reference sequence). This CDR3 reads CASSLRSVQETQYF. Written as DNA, the CDR3 is TGTGCCAGCAGCTTAAGGAGTGTGCAAGAGACCCAGTACTTC.

This clonotype appeared a few times. The junction departs from germline at one end; a sequencing error may be responsible. The chain links TRBV5-1 to TRBJ1-4; the D is unclear. The V gene's germline CDR1 is SGHRS and CDR2 YFSETQ. There are 17 residues in the CDR3. The CDR3 DNA is TGCGCCAGCAGCTTGAAATATAACTCACCAACTAATGAGAAACTGTTTTTT. Translation: CASSLKYNSPTNEKLFF.

This clonotype was seen ten or more times. The chain joins TRBV29-1 to TRBJ1-2; 10 nucleotides line up with TRBD1. The germline V gene encodes CDR1 SQVTM and CDR2 ANQGSEA. The length of the CDR3 is 16 residues. The V gene end was trimmed by 0 bases and the J gene end by 8 bases; junction bases not matched to a gene: 12. CDR3 coding DNA: TGCAGCGTTGAAGAAGGTCCCGGGACAGGGGTGCAAGGCTACACCTTC. Protein product: CSVEEGPGTGVQGYTF. The variable domain in full, completed from reference TRBV29-1 and TRBJ1-2, reads SAVISQKPSRDICQRGTSLTIQCQVDSQVTMMFWYRQQPGQSLTLIATANQGSEATYESGFVIDKFPISRPNLTFSTLTVSNMSPEDSSIYLCSVEEGPGTGVQGYTFGSGTRLTVV.

The V gene is TRBV20-1, the J gene TRBJ1-1; a possible D gene is TRBD1 (5 bases). V gave up 0 bases and J gave up 6 bases, with 11 bases separating them. The CDR3 contains 13 residues. The V gene's germline CDR1 is DFQATT and CDR2 SNEGSKA (reference sequence). The CDR3 here is CSARDGGGAEAFF. The CDR3 nucleotides are TGCAGTGCTAGAGATGGGGGGGGTGCTGAAGCTTTCTTT.